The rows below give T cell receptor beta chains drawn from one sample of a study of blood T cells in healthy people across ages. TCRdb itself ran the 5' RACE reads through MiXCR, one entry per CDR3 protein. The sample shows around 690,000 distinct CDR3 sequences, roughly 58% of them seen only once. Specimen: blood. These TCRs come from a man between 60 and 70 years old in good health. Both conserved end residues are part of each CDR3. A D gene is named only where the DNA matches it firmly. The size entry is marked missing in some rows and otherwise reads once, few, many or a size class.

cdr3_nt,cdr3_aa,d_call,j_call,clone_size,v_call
TGTGCCAGCTGTAGCGGGGGGGTGGATACGCAGTACTTC,CASCSGGVDTQYF,TRBD2,TRBJ2-7,-,TRBV6-6
TGTGCCAGCTCGCGGGACGGGAACACTGAAGCTTTCTTT,CASSRDGNTEAFF,-,TRBJ1-1,-,TRBV18
TGTGCCAGCAGTCATACTCTAGCGGGAAGATGGTACGAGCAGTACTTC,CASSHTLAGRWYEQYF,TRBD2,TRBJ2-7,-,TRBV6-5
TGTGCCAGCAGCTTGAACAGGGGGGTCACAGATACGCAGTATTTT,CASSLNRGVTDTQYF,TRBD1,TRBJ2-3,-,TRBV7-6
TGTGCCGGGAGGGTCGCGGGAAGCGGCTACACCTTC,CAGRVAGSGYTF,-,TRBJ1-2,-,TRBV2
TGCGCCAGCAGCTGGGCCTTCGGCTCGGGGACTGAAGCTTTCTTT,CASSWAFGSGTEAFF,-,TRBJ1-1,-,TRBV5-1
TGTGCCAGCAGTGTAGGACCTGGGCCAGACGAGCAGTACTTC,CASSVGPGPDEQYF,-,TRBJ2-7,once,TRBV2
TGCAGTGCTAGCACCTACAATGAGCAGTTCTTC,CSASTYNEQFF,-,TRBJ2-1,once,TRBV20-1
TGCGCCAGCAGCTCTGGGCCCGGCGGGAATTCACCCCTCCACTTT,CASSSGPGGNSPLHF,-,TRBJ1-6,-,TRBV5-1
TGTGCCAGCGGGGGTCTTGGGGCGGAGGAGACCCAGTACTTC,CASGGLGAEETQYF,-,TRBJ2-5,-,TRBV5-6
TGTGCCAGCAGCTTTGCAGGAAGGTACACTGAAGCTTTCTTT,CASSFAGRYTEAFF,-,TRBJ1-1,-,TRBV7-8
TGTGCCAGCAGTTACGGGGGGTGGGTAGCTTTCTTT,CASSYGGWVAFF,-,TRBJ1-1,-,TRBV6-5
TGTAGCGACCAAATCGGGGGGACCTATGGCTACACCTTC,CSDQIGGTYGYTF,-,TRBJ1-2,-,TRBV29-1
TGCAGCGTCCGGGCAGGGGGCAATCAGCCCCAGCATTTT,CSVRAGGNQPQHF,-,TRBJ1-5,few,TRBV29-1
TGCAGTGCCCCACCCACAGGGCGAGAGACCCAGTACTTC,CSAPPTGRETQYF,-,TRBJ2-5,few,TRBV20-1
TGTGCCAGCAGGAAGACTAGCGGGGCCAACTACGAGCAGTACTTC,CASRKTSGANYEQYF,TRBD2,TRBJ2-7,once,TRBV6-5
TGTGCCAGCAGTTTAGCGTTCGGGAGCGAGCAGTACTTC,CASSLAFGSEQYF,-,TRBJ2-7,-,TRBV27
TGTGCCAGCAGGCAACAGGGGGCTAACTATGGCTACACCTTC,CASRQQGANYGYTF,TRBD1,TRBJ1-2,-,TRBV27
TGCGCCAGCAGCCCACGGACTAGCGGGGGGGCGATAGGGTACGAGCAGTACTTC,CASSPRTSGGAIGYEQYF,TRBD2,TRBJ2-7,-,TRBV5-1
TGTGCCAGCAGACTTATCCCTCTTCGGACAGGGGGTGAGCAGTACTTC,CASRLIPLRTGGEQYF,TRBD1,TRBJ2-7,-,TRBV27
TGCAGTGCTTACGAAGACAGGGTTGGTGGCTACACCTTC,CSAYEDRVGGYTF,TRBD1,TRBJ1-2,-,TRBV20-1
TGTGCCAGCGGCAGACCGGGACTAGCGGGGGAGGAGAATGAGCAGTTCTTC,CASGRPGLAGEENEQFF,TRBD2,TRBJ2-1,-,TRBV2
TGTGCCAGCAGCCAAGCCGGGACCGAAGCTTTCTTT,CASSQAGTEAFF,-,TRBJ1-1,-,TRBV3-1
TGTGCCAGCAGTCCCACCGGCTGGGAGACCCAGTACTTC,CASSPTGWETQYF,-,TRBJ2-5,few,TRBV25-1
TGTGCCAGCAGCCCCCGGGGGGCTGGCACAGATACGCAGTATTTT,CASSPRGAGTDTQYF,-,TRBJ2-3,-,TRBV9
TGTGCCAGCAGTGAAGTTGACAGGGGGGACAATGAGCAGTACTTC,CASSEVDRGDNEQYF,TRBD1,TRBJ2-5,-,TRBV6-1
TGTGCCAGCTCACCACGGGCCGCTGGGACAGGGCATGAAGCTTTCTTT,CASSPRAAGTGHEAFF,TRBD1,TRBJ1-1,-,TRBV18
TGCAGCGTTGAAGATCTGACAGGATTCCAGAACTATGGCTACACCTTC,CSVEDLTGFQNYGYTF,-,TRBJ1-2,-,TRBV29-1
TGTGTCAGCAGCTTAGCGTGGGACAGGGGGACAGGAGGCTACACCTTC,CVSSLAWDRGTGGYTF,TRBD1,TRBJ1-2,-,TRBV7-9
TGTGCCAGCAGTCCTCTAATGGCGAATGAGCAGTTCTTC,CASSPLMANEQFF,-,TRBJ2-1,-,TRBV6-2/TRBV6-3
TGTGCCAGCAGTTTCAGAGGAGCCGGCAGGGAAAAACTGTTTTTT,CASSFRGAGREKLFF,-,TRBJ1-4,few,TRBV27
TGTGCCAGCAGCCAAGAACGGCGGGGACCTTACTATGGCTACACCTTC,CASSQERRGPYYGYTF,-,TRBJ1-2,few,TRBV3-1
TGTGCCAGCCGGACTAGCGGGGACTCTGGGGCCAACGTCCTGACTTTC,CASRTSGDSGANVLTF,TRBD2,TRBJ2-6,few,TRBV28
TGCGCCAGCAGCTACCGGGCGCGGGGGACGGCCAACACTGAAGCTTTCTTT,CASSYRARGTANTEAFF,-,TRBJ1-1,-,TRBV4-1
TGTGCCAGCAGCCAGGGAGCTTTCAGGTCGGGAGACACGCAGTATTTT,CASSQGAFRSGDTQYF,-,TRBJ2-3,-,TRBV7-2